Sequencing of this T cell receptor beta chain was carried out in a study of PD-1 blockade in mismatch repair-deficient tumors. The data were produced by immunoSEQ multiplex PCR, yet TCRdb's version contains in-frame clones alone and is incomplete. The table has about 14,000 clones, approximately 80% seen once. Comments on this clone: What it binds is unknown.

The germline gives CDR1 MNHEY, CDR2 SVGAGI. Trimming removed 2 bases from V and 5 bases from J; junction bases left unmatched: 3. The CDR3 spans 14 residues. The time point: approximately ten-day in vitro stimulation with candidate neoantigen peptide 4. All patients were mismatch repair deficient, assessed by either PCR or immunohistochemistry. TCR sequencing covered a few patients who responded to pembrolizumab. Baseline for clone expansion was a parallel culture with no peptide. Sequenced here: cells cultured in vitro, sampled from a patient treated with pembrolizumab. This chain joins TRBV6-5 and TRBJ2-1, with 7 nucleotides matching TRBD1. The sequence was collected from an adult with mismatch repair-deficient cancer. This CDR3 is CASSYRGPDNEQFF. CDR3 nucleotides: TGTGCCAGCAGTTACAGGGGGCCCGACAATGAGCAGTTCTTC.